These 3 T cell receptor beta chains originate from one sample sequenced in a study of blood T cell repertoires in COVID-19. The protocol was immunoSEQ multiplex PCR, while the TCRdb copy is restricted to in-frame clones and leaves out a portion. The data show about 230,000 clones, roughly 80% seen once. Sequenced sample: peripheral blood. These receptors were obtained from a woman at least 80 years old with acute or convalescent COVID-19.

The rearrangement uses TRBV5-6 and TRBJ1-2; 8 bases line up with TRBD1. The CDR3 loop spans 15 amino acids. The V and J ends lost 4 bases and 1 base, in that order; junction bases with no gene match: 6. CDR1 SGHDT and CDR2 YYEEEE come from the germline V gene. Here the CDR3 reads CASSHQDRDNYGYTF. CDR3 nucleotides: TGTGCCAGCAGCCACCAGGACAGGGATAACTATGGCTACACCTTC.

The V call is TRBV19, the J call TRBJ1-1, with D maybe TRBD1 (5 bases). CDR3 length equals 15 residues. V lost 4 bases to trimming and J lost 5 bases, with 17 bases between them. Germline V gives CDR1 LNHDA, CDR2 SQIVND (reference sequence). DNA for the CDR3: TGTGCCAGTAGTAGCTCCGCCCGGGGGGTGACTGAAGCTTTCTTT. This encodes CASSSSARGVTEAFF.

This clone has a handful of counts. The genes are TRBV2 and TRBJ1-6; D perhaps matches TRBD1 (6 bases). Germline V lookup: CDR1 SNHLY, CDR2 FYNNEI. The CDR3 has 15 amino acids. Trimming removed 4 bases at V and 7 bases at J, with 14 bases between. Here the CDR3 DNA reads TGTGCCAGCAGTGCTGGCGGGGGCGAAAATTCACCCCTCCACTTT. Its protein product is CASSAGGGENSPLHF.